These 27 T cell receptor beta chains share one sample of origin, sequenced in a study of blood T cell repertoires in COVID-19. Assay: immunoSEQ multiplex PCR; the TCRdb copy retains only in-frame clones and omits some. The sample consists of about 98,000 clones, around 76% of them appearing once. Sequenced input: peripheral blood. Receptor source: a man aged 80 or over with acute or convalescent COVID-19.

The chain is built from TRBV5-1 and TRBJ2-5, with TRBD2 matching over 16 bases. CDR1 and CDR2 (germline): SGHRS, YFSETQ. The CDR3 consists of 18 residues. V shed 4 bases, J shed 5 bases, and the junction held 11 bases outside the gene matches. CDR3 bases: TGCGCCAGCAGCATCACCGGGACTAGCGGGGGGGCCTGGGAGACCCAGTACTTC. It is translated as CASSITGTSGGAWETQYF. Using reference TRBV5-1 and TRBJ2-5 for the parts outside the CDR3, the full variable domain is KAGVTQTPRYLIKTRGQQVTLSCSPISGHRSVSWYQQTPGQGLQFLFEYFSETQRNKGNFPGRFSGRQFSNSRSEMNVSTLELGDSALYLCASSITGTSGGAWETQYFGPGTRLLVL.

This clone was seen only a few times. The rearrangement links TRBV11-2 to TRBJ2-2; no clear D. The V and J ends lost 1 base and 6 bases respectively, with 6 bases between them. This CDR3 has 13 residues. Germline CDR1 and CDR2: SGHAT and FQNNGV. The CDR3 coding sequence is TGTGCCAGCAGCTTAGCAGGTTCCGGGGAGCTGTTTTTT. Amino acid sequence: CASSLAGSGELFF.

This chain uses TRBV29-1 with TRBJ2-2, with TRBD2 matching 8 bases. This CDR3 has 13 amino acids. Germline V lookup: CDR1 SQVTM, CDR2 ANQGSEA. V gave up 4 bases and J gave up 7 bases; unmatched junction bases: 5. Here the CDR3 reads CSVARGVGGELFF. The CDR3 DNA sequence: TGCAGCGTTGCGCGGGGGGTTGGCGGGGAGCTGTTTTTT.

The chain is built from TRBV29-1 and TRBJ1-2; D gene unclear. The CDR3 length is 12 residues. Germline CDR1 reads SQVTM; CDR2 reads ANQGSEA. V gave up 7 bases and J gave up 4 bases, with 13 bases separating them. The CDR3 nucleotides read TGCAGCGGGGGTGGGCGCCCCTATGGCTACACCTTC. Amino acid sequence: CSGGGRPYGYTF.

CDR3 region: CASSLDRGEQYF. Here the CDR3 DNA reads TGTGCCAGCAGTCTCGACAGGGGCGAGCAGTACTTC. The chain employs TRBV6-5 and TRBJ2-7, with 8 bases identical to TRBD1. CDR1 and CDR2 from the germline V gene are MNHEY and SVGAGI. CDR3 length equals 12 residues. Unmatched junction bases numbered 3, after V lost 5 bases and J lost 6 bases.

This clone was detected only a few times. This chain uses TRBV30 with TRBJ1-6; D is undetermined. V lost 2 bases to trimming and J lost 7 bases, with 9 bases between them. CDR1 GTSNPN and CDR2 SVGIG come from the germline V gene (reference sequence). There are 13 residues in the CDR3. CDR3 coding DNA: TGTGCCTGGAGTTTGAGCTTGAATTCACCCCTCCACTTT. As protein: CAWSLSLNSPLHF. Looking up the rest from reference TRBV30 and TRBJ1-6 gives the full variable domain: SQTIHQWPATLVQPVGSPLSLECTVEGTSNPNLYWYRQAAGRGLQLLFYSVGIGQISSEVPQNLSASRPQDRQFILSSKKLLLSDSGFYLCAWSLSLNSPLHFGNGTRLTVT.

This chain joins TRBV28 and TRBJ1-1; the D gene is possibly TRBD1 (5 bases). V was cut by 1 base and J by 5 bases, with 11 bases left in between. The CDR3 consists of 14 residues. CDR1 is MDHEN, CDR2 SYDVKM, per germline. The CDR3 DNA sequence: TGTGCCAGCAGTTTATTAGGGGTTAAGACTGAAGCTTTCTTT. It yields the protein CASSLLGVKTEAFF.

This clone has more than one count but fewer than ten. The chain's CDR3 is CASSIERRGGVEQYF. The CDR3 DNA reads TGTGCCAGTAGTATAGAACGGCGGGGAGGGGTCGAGCAGTACTTC. The chain couples TRBV19 to TRBJ2-7; 7 positions match TRBD2. The CDR3 covers 15 residues. Germline CDR1 is LNHDA and CDR2 is SQIVND (reference sequence). J lost 6 bases, V lost 0 bases, and 8 bases had no gene match.

The chain combines TRBV6-2 or TRBV6-3 with TRBJ1-2; D is unresolved. V gave up 6 bases and J gave up 7 bases, with 15 bases separating them. The CDR3 is 13 amino acids. The germline CDR1 and CDR2 sequences are MNHEY and SVGEGT. CDR3 bases: TGTGCCAGCAGCCAGCCCTTCGAGAGTGGCTACACCTTC. Translation: CASSQPFESGYTF.

This clone was observed a handful of times. The chain combines TRBV6-4 with TRBJ2-7, with 13 bases identical to TRBD2. This CDR3 comprises 15 residues. Germline V gives CDR1 MRHNA, CDR2 SNTAGT. V was pared by 6 bases and J by 2 bases, with 4 bases of the junction left unmatched. This CDR3 is CASSGLAGVAYEQYF. The CDR3 region has the DNA TGTGCCAGCAGCGGACTAGCGGGAGTAGCCTACGAGCAGTACTTC.

The chain has TRBV9 and TRBJ1-3; D unclear. The CDR3 sequence is 17 residues long. CDR1 and CDR2 (germline): SGDLS, YYNGEE. Trimming cost V 0 bases and J 1 base, with 14 bases left between them. CDR3 in amino acids: CASSVGSFSTSGNTIYF. DNA for the CDR3: TGTGCCAGCAGCGTAGGGTCTTTCTCCACTTCTGGAAACACCATATATTTT.

The chain couples TRBV11-2 to TRBJ2-5; TRBD1 aligns across 9 bases. V gave up 5 bases and J gave up 2 bases; unmatched junction bases: 12. Germline V gene sequence: CDR1 SGHAT, CDR2 FQNNGV. This CDR3 region has 17 residues. In nucleotides, the CDR3 is TGTGCCAGCAGCCCCATCGACAGGGGGAGAGGGCAAGAGACCCAGTACTTC. It yields the protein CASSPIDRGRGQETQYF.

J is TRBJ1-2 and V is TRBV7-6; D might be TRBD1 (5 bases). The CDR3 has 14 residues. Germline V CDR1 and CDR2: SGHVS, FNYEAQ. Trimming took off 5 bases at V and 4 bases at J, with 14 bases between the two ends. For the CDR3, the DNA is TGTGCCAGCAGCCCTCAGGCCGGGGGCTATGGCTACACCTTC. This translates into CASSPQAGGYGYTF.

The gene calls are TRBV29-1 and TRBJ2-1, with 9 bases matching TRBD2. The V segment lost 5 bases and the J segment 5 bases; nucleotides outside the gene matches: 4. CDR1 is SQVTM, CDR2 ANQGSEA, per germline. This CDR3 is built from 13 residues. For the CDR3, the DNA is TGCAGCGTTCCGAGCGGGGGGAACAATGAGCAGTTCTTC. Translation: CSVPSGGNNEQFF.

Written as DNA, the CDR3 is TGTGCCAGCAGCTCAAACCCGGGACAGGGGTCACCCCTCCACTTT. Translating it yields CASSSNPGQGSPLHF. The chain combines TRBV5-5 with TRBJ1-6, with 10 bases fitting TRBD1. V shed 3 bases, J shed 10 bases, and the junction held 7 bases outside the gene matches. Germline V gives CDR1 SGHKS, CDR2 YYEKEE (reference sequence). The CDR3 sequence is 15 residues long. Full variable domain (remainder filled in from reference TRBV5-5 and TRBJ1-6): DAGVTQSPTHLIKTRGQQVTLRCSPISGHKSVSWYQQVLGQGPQFIFQYYEKEERGRGNFPDRFSARQFPNYSSELNVNALLLGDSALYLCASSSNPGQGSPLHFGNGTRLTVT.

This clone was counted a few times. The V and J genes are TRBV4-1 and TRBJ1-3; D is ambiguous. The CDR3 consists of 15 residues. Germline CDR1 and CDR2: MGHRA and YSYEKL. V was clipped by 1 base and J by 0 bases, with 7 bases between them. CDR3 amino acids: CASSQAGSSGNTIYF. CDR3 bases: TGCGCCAGCAGCCAAGCGGGAAGCTCTGGAAACACCATATATTTT.

This clone was observed a handful of times. The gene calls are TRBV6-4 and TRBJ2-2; 10 bases are shared with TRBD1. CDR3 size: 15 residues. Germline V gene lookup returns CDR1 MRHNA and CDR2 SNTAGT. Germline trimming cut 6 bases from V and 7 bases from J; bases unmatched to any gene: 8. The CDR3 protein is CASSPGQGPSGELFF. In DNA form, the CDR3 reads TGTGCCAGCAGCCCGGGACAGGGGCCTAGCGGGGAGCTGTTTTTT.

This chain uses TRBV28 with TRBJ2-5, with D perhaps TRBD1 (6 bases). CDR3 length: 14 residues. V lost 2 bases, J lost 6 bases, and 13 bases lay in between. CDR1 is MDHEN and CDR2 is SYDVKM in the germline V gene. The CDR3 protein is CASSLTSRGQTQYF. Written as DNA, the CDR3 is TGTGCCAGCAGTTTAACGAGCAGGGGACAGACCCAGTACTTC. The full variable domain, completed using reference TRBV28 and TRBJ2-5, is DVKVTQSSRYLVKRTGEKVFLECVQDMDHENMFWYRQDPGLGLRLIYFSYDVKMKEKGDIPEGYSVSREKKERFSLILESASTNQTSMYLCASSLTSRGQTQYFGPGTRLLVL.

V gene TRBV7-8 combines with J gene TRBJ1-2; D may be TRBD1 (5 bases). V lost 4 bases, J lost 0 bases, and 9 bases lay in between. Germline loops: CDR1 SGHVS, CDR2 FQNEAQ. This CDR3 region has 14 residues. Here the CDR3 reads CASSSRQSNYGYTF. CDR3 DNA sequence: TGTGCCAGCAGCTCCCGACAGTCTAACTATGGCTACACCTTC.

The chain employs TRBV15 and TRBJ2-1; 8 bases agree with TRBD1. Germline loops: CDR1 LNHNV, CDR2 YYDKDF (reference sequence). Trimming at V came to 3 bases and at J to 8 bases, leaving 6 bases not matched to a gene. CDR3 length: 14 residues. CDR3 bases: TGTGCCACCAGCAGGAGGACAGGGATGGATGAGCAGTTCTTC. Translating it yields CATSRRTGMDEQFF. Supplemented by reference TRBV15 and TRBJ2-1, the full variable domain reads DAMVIQNPRYQVTQFGKPVTLSCSQTLNHNVMYWYQQKSSQAPKLLFHYYDKDFNNEADTPDNFQSRRPNTSFCFLDIRSPGLGDTAMYLCATSRRTGMDEQFFGPGTRLTVL.

The chain recombines TRBV5-1 with TRBJ2-5; D call uncertain. The V end was cut by 0 bases, the J end by 5 bases, with 5 bases between. Germline CDR1 and CDR2: SGHRS and YFSETQ. The CDR3 loop spans 12 amino acids. The CDR3 DNA reads as TGCGCCAGCAGCTTGGAGGAGGAGACCCAGTACTTC. Residues: CASSLEEETQYF.

CDR3: CASSKGSIQMNNPTMNYEQYF. The CDR3 DNA sequence: TGTGCCAGCAGCAAAGGGTCTATACAGATGAACAATCCTACGATGAACTACGAGCAGTACTTC. The chain uses TRBV21-1 and TRBJ2-7; the table's D call TRBD1 went unverified against the DNA. TRBV21-1 is recorded as a pseudogene. This CDR3 has 21 amino acids.

This chain uses TRBV7-2 with TRBJ2-1, with 11 bases identical to TRBD2. The CDR3 is made up of 14 amino acids. Germline lookup yields CDR1 SGHTA and CDR2 FQGNSA. V lost 3 bases, J lost 9 bases, and 4 bases stayed unmatched. The CDR3 DNA is TGTGCCAGCAGCTTCACTAGCGGGAGCGGTGAGCAGTTCTTC. Amino acids: CASSFTSGSGEQFF.

The sample holds one count of this clone. The chain is built from TRBV2 and TRBJ2-7, with TRBD1 matching 8 bases. Germline V gene data show CDR1 as SNHLY and CDR2 as FYNNEI. The CDR3 length is 13 residues. With V trimmed by 8 bases and J by 6 bases, 9 bases remained unmatched. Here the CDR3 reads CASCYRGSSEQYF. In nucleotides, the CDR3 is TGTGCCAGCTGCTACAGGGGGTCTTCCGAGCAGTACTTC.

The chain couples TRBV19 to TRBJ1-5, with D possibly TRBD1 on 5 matching bases. Germline V gene lookup returns CDR1 LNHDA and CDR2 SQIVND (reference sequence). The V gene lost 0 bases and the J gene lost 1 base, with 16 bases spanning the gap. This CDR3 spans 18 amino acids. CDR3 residues: CASSIDPPGGSSNQPQHF. Here the CDR3 DNA reads TGTGCCAGTAGTATAGACCCCCCGGGGGGAAGCAGCAATCAGCCCCAGCATTTT.

V usage is TRBV19 and J usage is TRBJ2-5, with 7 bases that match TRBD1. The CDR3 spans 16 residues. Trimming took 3 bases from V and 2 from J; bases not matched to a gene: 9. Germline CDR1 LNHDA, CDR2 SQIVND (reference sequence). The CDR3, as DNA: TGTGCCAGTAGTATCCCGGGCAGGGGGAAGCAAGAGACCCAGTACTTC. As protein: CASSIPGRGKQETQYF. Using reference TRBV19 and TRBJ2-5 for the parts outside the CDR3, the full variable domain is DGGITQSPKYLFRKEGQNVTLSCEQNLNHDAMYWYRQDPGQGLRLIYYSQIVNDFQKGDIAEGYSVSREKKESFPLTVTSAQKNPTAFYLCASSIPGRGKQETQYFGPGTRLLVL.

This clone was detected a few times. The chain links TRBV7-2 to TRBJ1-6; D is possibly TRBD1 (5 bases). V lost 2 bases, J lost 10 bases, and 15 bases lay in between. The CDR3 runs 15 residues. From germline, CDR1 is SGHTA and CDR2 FQGNSA. As DNA, the CDR3 is TGTGCCAGCAGCTTACTTCAGGGAGGTGGGTCACCCCTCCACTTT. Translated, it gives CASSLLQGGGSPLHF. Full variable domain (missing parts from reference TRBV7-2 and TRBJ1-6): GAGVSQSPSNKVTEKGKDVELRCDPISGHTALYWYRQSLGQGLEFLIYFQGNSAPDKSGLPSDRFSAERTGGSVSTLTIQRTQQEDSAVYLCASSLLQGGGSPLHFGNGTRLTVT.